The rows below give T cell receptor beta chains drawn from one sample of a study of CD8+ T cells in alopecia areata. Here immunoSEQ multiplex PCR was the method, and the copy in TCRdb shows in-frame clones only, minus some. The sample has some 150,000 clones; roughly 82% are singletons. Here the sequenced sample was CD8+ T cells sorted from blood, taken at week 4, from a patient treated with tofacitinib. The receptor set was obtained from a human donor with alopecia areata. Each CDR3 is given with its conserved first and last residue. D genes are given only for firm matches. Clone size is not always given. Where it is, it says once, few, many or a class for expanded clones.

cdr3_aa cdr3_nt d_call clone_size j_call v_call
CASSWTSVGDEQFF TGCGCCAGCAGCTGGACTAGCGTAGGGGATGAGCAGTTCTTC TRBD2 once TRBJ2-1 TRBV5-1
CSVVNTEAFF TGCAGCGTTGTGAACACTGAAGCTTTCTTT NA NA TRBJ1-1 TRBV29-1
CAWSLGQGTDTQYF TGTGCCTGGAGTTTAGGGCAGGGCACAGATACGCAGTATTTT NA NA TRBJ2-3 TRBV30
CSAADREDTEAFF TGCAGCGCCGCGGACAGGGAGGACACTGAAGCTTTCTTT TRBD1 NA TRBJ1-1 TRBV29-1
CASSLPQRGAYNEQFF TGTGCCAGCAGCTTGCCCCAGCGGGGTGCCTACAATGAGCAGTTCTTC TRBD2 NA TRBJ2-1 TRBV5-4
CASSQSGPAGGNNEQFF TGCGCCAGCAGTCAATCGGGCCCAGCGGGGGGAAACAATGAGCAGTTCTTC TRBD2 NA TRBJ2-1 TRBV23-1
CSVEVNEQFF TGCAGCGTCGAAGTAAATGAGCAGTTCTTC NA NA TRBJ2-1 TRBV29-1
CASSIAHQDTQYF TGTGCCAGCAGCATAGCCCACCAAGATACGCAGTATTTT NA NA TRBJ2-3 TRBV7-6
CASSGAQYF TGTGCCAGCAGCGGGGCGCAGTACTTC NA once TRBJ2-5 TRBV6-5
CAWKGQDHETQYF TGTGCCTGGAAGGGACAAGATCACGAGACCCAGTACTTC NA NA TRBJ2-5 TRBV30
CASSLGKGLEVEAFF TGTGCCAGCAGCTTAGGTAAAGGTCTGGAAGTTGAAGCTTTCTTT NA NA TRBJ1-1 TRBV11-3
CAISHSGTGDETQYF TGTGCCATCAGCCACTCCGGGACAGGGGATGAGACCCAGTACTTC TRBD1 few TRBJ2-5 TRBV10-3
CASSLGSLGGAKKNTEAFF TGTGCCAGCAGCTTAGGATCCCTAGGGGGCGCTAAGAAGAACACTGAAGCTTTCTTT TRBD1 NA TRBJ1-1 TRBV11-2
CASSFARDRTDTQYF TGTGCCAGCAGCTTCGCTCGGGACAGAACAGATACGCAGTATTTT TRBD1 NA TRBJ2-3 TRBV7-9
CSVSRTGAGANVLTF TGCAGCGTGTCCAGGACAGGGGCTGGGGCCAACGTCCTGACTTTC TRBD1 NA TRBJ2-6 TRBV29-1
CASSLAQGLSNEQFF TGCGCCAGCAGCTTGGCCCAAGGACTCTCCAATGAGCAGTTCTTC NA once TRBJ2-1 TRBV5-1
CSVDTGSDTEAFF TGCAGCGTCGATACGGGATCCGACACTGAAGCTTTCTTT NA NA TRBJ1-1 TRBV29-1
CASSPPRGKGFYEQFF TGTGCCAGCTCACCCCCACGGGGAAAGGGCTTCTATGAGCAGTTCTTC NA NA TRBJ2-1 TRBV18
CASSTSEGLDSPLHF TGTGCCAGCAGCACGTCCGAGGGTTTAGATTCACCCCTCCACTTT NA NA TRBJ1-6 TRBV7-8
CASSSGHRPDEAFF TGCGCCAGCAGCTCGGGACATCGGCCTGATGAAGCTTTCTTT NA NA TRBJ1-1 TRBV5-1
CASSSGQENIQYF TGTGCCAGCAGCTCGGGACAGGAGAACATTCAGTACTTC TRBD1 NA TRBJ2-4 TRBV7-2
CASSQQPTGHYGYTF TGTGCCAGCAGCCAGCAACCGACAGGGCACTATGGCTACACCTTC TRBD1 NA TRBJ1-2 TRBV7-9
CASSPGTGSYEQYF TGTGCCAGCAGCCCCGGGACAGGGAGCTACGAGCAGTACTTC TRBD1 NA TRBJ2-7 TRBV5-6
CASTQLESEQYF TGCGCCAGCACCCAACTAGAGAGCGAGCAGTACTTC NA NA TRBJ2-7 TRBV10-2
CASSGLSGAQETQYF TGTGCCAGCAGTGGTTTGTCAGGGGCGCAAGAGACCCAGTACTTC NA NA TRBJ2-5 TRBV2
CASSRWGEAEAFF TGTGCCAGCAGCCGGTGGGGGGAGGCTGAAGCTTTCTTT NA NA TRBJ1-1 TRBV13
CASSLGAGGYEQFF TGTGCCAGCAGTCTCGGGGCGGGGGGGTATGAGCAGTTCTTC TRBD2 NA TRBJ2-1 TRBV6-5
CASSSGQSSYEQYF TGTGCCAGCAGCTCCGGACAGAGCTCCTACGAGCAGTACTTC NA NA TRBJ2-7 TRBV7-2
CASRDDGTYEQYF TGTGCCAGCAGGGACGACGGAACCTACGAGCAGTACTTC NA NA TRBJ2-7 TRBV6-1
CASGHEGGRTDTQYF TGCGCCAGCGGCCATGAGGGGGGCCGCACAGATACGCAGTATTTT NA NA TRBJ2-3 TRBV4-3
CASSSSGTWGDEQYF TGTGCCAGCAGCTCCTCAGGGACCTGGGGGGACGAGCAGTACTTC NA NA TRBJ2-7 TRBV7-9
CASSIDPGDTEAFF TGTGCCAGCAGCATCGACCCGGGGGACACTGAAGCTTTCTTT NA NA TRBJ1-1 TRBV5-4
CASSSLSYEQYF TGTGCCAGCAGCTCCCTCTCCTACGAGCAGTACTTC NA NA TRBJ2-7 TRBV5-6
CASSLEQGTDTQYF TGCGCCAGCAGCTTGGAACAGGGGACAGATACGCAGTATTTT TRBD1 NA TRBJ2-3 TRBV5-1
CASSLQGLGLNTEAFF TGTGCCAGCAGTCTACAGGGGTTAGGTTTGAACACTGAAGCTTTCTTT TRBD1 NA TRBJ1-1 TRBV6-6
CASSYSAGYEAFF TGTGCCAGCAGTTACTCGGCAGGCTATGAAGCTTTCTTT NA once TRBJ1-1 TRBV6-5
CASSGASGSYTF TGTGCCAGCAGTGGGGCCTCCGGGTCCTACACCTTC NA NA TRBJ1-2 TRBV9
CASSLSNNEQFF TGTGCCAGCAGCTTATCCAACAATGAGCAGTTCTTC NA NA TRBJ2-1 TRBV11-3
CASSPPGLAKNIQYF TGTGCCAGCTCACCACCGGGATTAGCCAAAAACATTCAGTACTTC NA NA TRBJ2-4 TRBV18
CSVEEGRSNTEAFF TGCAGCGTTGAGGAGGGGAGGTCGAACACTGAAGCTTTCTTT NA NA TRBJ1-1 TRBV29-1
CASSLRGASYNEQFF TGCGCCAGCAGCTTGCGGGGGGCCTCCTACAATGAGCAGTTCTTC NA NA TRBJ2-1 TRBV5-1
CASSSELGARETQYF TGTGCCAGCAGCTCCGAACTAGGGGCAAGAGAGACCCAGTACTTC NA once TRBJ2-5 TRBV7-2
CASSLTPLADSYNEQFF TGTGCCAGCAGCTTAACCCCTCTAGCGGACTCCTACAATGAGCAGTTCTTC TRBD2 NA TRBJ2-1 TRBV7-6
CASSQSSDPGRRADTQYF TGCGCCAGCAGTCAATCGTCGGATCCGGGGCGGAGGGCAGATACGCAGTATTTT NA NA TRBJ2-3 TRBV23-1
CASGGGNGVNQPQHF TGTGCCAGCGGAGGTGGGAACGGGGTGAATCAGCCCCAGCATTTT NA NA TRBJ1-5 TRBV9
CATSGDRGLEETQYF TGTGCCACCAGCGGGGACAGGGGGCTTGAAGAGACCCAGTACTTC TRBD1 NA TRBJ2-5 TRBV15
CASRPPAGRDGYTF TGTGCCAGCAGACCCCCGGCAGGGAGGGATGGCTACACCTTC NA once TRBJ1-2 TRBV27
CASKTGSNQPQHF TGTGCCAGTAAGACAGGGAGCAATCAGCCCCAGCATTTT TRBD1 few TRBJ1-5 TRBV19
CASSRDWRTGELFF TGTGCCAGCAGCCGGGACTGGCGGACCGGGGAGCTGTTTTTT NA NA TRBJ2-2 TRBV4-2
CSARTTDEQYF TGCAGCGCTAGGACAACAGACGAGCAGTACTTC NA NA TRBJ2-7 TRBV29-1
CASSYGGTGNTEAFF TGTGCCAGCAGTTACGGTGGGACAGGGAACACTGAAGCTTTCTTT TRBD1 NA TRBJ1-1 TRBV6-5
CASSHVGGGQVF TGTGCCAGCAGCCACGTGGGTGGAGGACAGGTCTTC NA NA TRBJ2-1 TRBV21-1
CASSPPGPGEFFSYEQYF TGTGCCAGCAGCCCTCCGGGGCCAGGAGAATTCTTCTCCTACGAGCAGTACTTC NA NA TRBJ2-7 TRBV11-2
CASSTHRGERETQYF TGTGCCAGTAGTACGCACAGGGGGGAAAGGGAGACCCAGTACTTC TRBD1 NA TRBJ2-5 TRBV19
CASSGQGYEQYF TGTGCCAGCAGTGGACAGGGGTACGAGCAGTACTTC TRBD1 NA TRBJ2-7 TRBV5-4
CASSVSGGSNQPQHF TGTGCCAGCAGCGTATCGGGGGGGAGCAATCAGCCCCAGCATTTT NA NA TRBJ1-5 TRBV9
CASSQALEQFF TGTGCCAGCAGCCAGGCCCTTGAGCAGTTCTTC NA once TRBJ2-1 TRBV14
CASSTGGTEAFF TGCGCCAGCAGTACAGGGGGCACTGAAGCTTTCTTT TRBD1 NA TRBJ1-1 TRBV10-1
CASSQVGSRDRGPRDTQYF TGCGCCAGCAGCCAAGTGGGCTCCAGGGACAGGGGTCCCAGGGATACGCAGTATTTT TRBD1 NA TRBJ2-3 TRBV4-3